The 2 T cell receptor beta chains below come from one sample, sequenced in a study of beta chain features in type 1 diabetes. Of the isolated RNA, all was reverse transcribed, and so the sequenced material was expressed TCRB transcripts. Here immunoSEQ multiplex PCR was the method, and the copy in TCRdb shows in-frame clones only, minus some. The sample records some 240,000 clones, approximately 11% being singletons. Sequenced sample: central memory CD4+ T cells from blood. Receptors originate from a man aged 18 to 30 in good health.

The chain links TRBV29-1 to TRBJ1-5; no clear D gene. Per the germline V gene, CDR1 is SQVTM and CDR2 is ANQGSEA. This CDR3 has 13 amino acids. The V end lost 4 bases, the J end lost 2 bases, and 9 bases lay between the germline ends. The CDR3 is CSVVGQGNQPQHF. Here the CDR3 DNA reads TGCAGCGTTGTCGGGCAGGGCAATCAGCCCCAGCATTTT.

The rearrangement links TRBV30 to TRBJ2-1; no definite D call. Germline V CDR1 and CDR2: GTSNPN, SVGIG (reference sequence). V was shortened by 3 bases and J by 8 bases, with 8 bases between the two germline ends. The CDR3 covers 11 residues. CDR3 coding DNA: TGTGCCTGGAGGGGTATACATGAGCAGTTCTTC. This gives the protein CAWRGIHEQFF.